The rows below give T cell receptor beta chains drawn from one sample of a study of T cell responses to AZD1222 COVID-19 vaccine. Generated by immunoSEQ multiplex PCR, the TCRdb table keeps only in-frame clones and is missing some. Of roughly 96,000 clones in the sample, about nine tenths are singletons; the top ten hold roughly 1.5%. Sample: peripheral blood, taken on day 0 of AZD1222 vaccination. Receptor source: an adult in good health. The CDR3 runs from the conserved cysteine through the conserved F or W. D genes are given only for firm matches. Size tells how often a clone was seen (once, few, many) or the class of an expanded clone, and some rows leave it out.

V: TRBV14; J: TRBJ2-7; D: NA; size: NA; CDR3: CASSQDWYRAYEQYF; DNA: TGTGCCAGCAGCCAAGATTGGTACAGGGCCTACGAGCAGTACTTC
V: TRBV7-3; J: TRBJ1-6; D: NA; size: NA; CDR3: CASSLERGSPLHF; DNA: TGTGCCAGCAGCTTAGAAAGGGGTTCACCCCTCCACTTT
V: TRBV27; J: TRBJ2-7; D: NA; size: NA; CDR3: CASSLYYEQYF; DNA: TGTGCCAGCAGTCTTTACTACGAGCAGTACTTC
V: TRBV20-1; J: TRBJ2-3; D: NA; size: few; CDR3: CSASRAEDTQYF; DNA: TGCAGTGCTAGTCGTGCTGAAGATACGCAGTATTTT
V: TRBV2; J: TRBJ2-3; D: NA; size: NA; CDR3: CASGGLRTDTQYF; DNA: TGTGCCAGCGGGGGACTCCGCACAGATACGCAGTATTTT
V: TRBV6-6; J: TRBJ2-2; D: TRBD1; size: NA; CDR3: CASSADRGLLTGELFF; DNA: TGTGCCAGCAGTGCGGACAGGGGGCTACTCACCGGGGAGCTGTTTTTT
V: TRBV15; J: TRBJ1-5; D: NA; size: NA; CDR3: CATSRDSYSNQPQHF; DNA: TGTGCCACCAGCAGAGACAGTTATAGCAATCAGCCCCAGCATTTT
V: TRBV5-1; J: TRBJ1-6; D: NA; size: NA; CDR3: CASSLSTGDNSPLHF; DNA: TGCGCCAGCAGCTTGTCGACAGGTGATAATTCACCCCTCCACTTT
V: TRBV30; J: TRBJ1-1; D: TRBD1; size: NA; CDR3: CAWSLTGGSTEAFF; DNA: TGTGCCTGGAGTTTGACAGGGGGAAGTACTGAAGCTTTCTTT
V: TRBV5-6; J: TRBJ1-2; D: TRBD1; size: NA; CDR3: CASSLTPGQSNYGYTF; DNA: TGTGCCAGCAGCTTGACCCCGGGACAGAGTAACTATGGCTACACCTTC
V: TRBV19; J: TRBJ1-5; D: NA; size: NA; CDR3: CASSGGTGIAPQHF; DNA: TGTGCCAGTAGCGGGGGGACGGGGATCGCACCCCAGCATTTT
V: TRBV5-6; J: TRBJ2-7; D: NA; size: NA; CDR3: CASSFREEPGIEQYF; DNA: TGTGCCAGCAGCTTTCGCGAGGAACCGGGTATAGAGCAGTACTTC
V: TRBV7-2; J: TRBJ1-6; D: TRBD1; size: NA; CDR3: CASSPTGGNSPLHF; DNA: TGTGCCAGCAGCCCCACAGGGGGAAACTCACCCCTCCACTTT
V: TRBV6-4; J: TRBJ1-2; D: TRBD1; size: few; CDR3: CASSVEGQGYGYTF; DNA: TGTGCCAGCAGTGTTGAGGGACAGGGGTATGGCTACACCTTC
V: TRBV7-2; J: TRBJ2-5; D: NA; size: NA; CDR3: CASSSGTQETQYF; DNA: TGTGCCAGCAGCTCCGGGACGCAAGAGACCCAGTACTTC
V: TRBV6-5; J: TRBJ1-1; D: NA; size: once; CDR3: CASVGLQNTEAFF; DNA: TGTGCCAGCGTGGGACTTCAGAATACTGAAGCTTTCTTT
V: TRBV5-1; J: TRBJ1-5; D: NA; size: few; CDR3: CASSFSDREGQPQHF; DNA: TGCGCCAGCAGCTTTTCCGATAGGGAAGGGCAGCCCCAGCATTTT
V: TRBV19; J: TRBJ1-4; D: NA; size: NA; CDR3: CASSIQVSNEKLFF; DNA: TGTGCCTCGTCGATTCAGGTTTCTAATGAAAAACTGTTTTTT
V: TRBV29-1; J: TRBJ2-7; D: TRBD2; size: NA; CDR3: CSVTSGGMNEQYF; DNA: TGCAGCGTGACTAGCGGGGGGATGAACGAGCAGTACTTC
V: TRBV30; J: TRBJ2-1; D: NA; size: NA; CDR3: CAWNRLGNEQFF; DNA: TGTGCCTGGAATCGACTAGGCAATGAGCAGTTCTTC
V: TRBV5-1; J: TRBJ1-1; D: NA; size: NA; CDR3: CASSSYTEAFF; DNA: TGCGCCAGCAGCTCCTACACTGAAGCTTTCTTT
V: TRBV6-1; J: TRBJ2-3; D: TRBD2; size: few; CDR3: CASSERSQGTSRNYF; DNA: TGTGCCAGCAGTGAAAGATCGCAGGGGACTAGTCGAAATTATTTT
V: TRBV11-3; J: TRBJ2-1; D: TRBD1; size: NA; CDR3: CASSLGAGGEQFF; DNA: TGTGCCAGCAGCTTGGGGGCAGGGGGTGAGCAGTTCTTC
V: TRBV6-2/TRBV6-3; J: TRBJ1-4; D: TRBD1; size: NA; CDR3: CASSYTESGQGLF; DNA: TGTGCCAGCAGTTATACAGAATCGGGACAGGGCCTTTTT
V: TRBV7-9; J: TRBJ2-7; D: NA; size: NA; CDR3: CASSGRRGPYEQYF; DNA: TGTGCCAGCAGTGGGAGGAGGGGACCCTACGAGCAGTACTTC